These 7 T cell receptor beta chains were all obtained from the same sample, sequenced in a study of blood T cell repertoires in COVID-19. Profiling relied on immunoSEQ multiplex PCR, and the TCRdb table lists in-frame clones only, not all of them. The sample shows around 280,000 clones, around nine tenths of them seen only once. The specimen sequenced was peripheral blood. Receptors originate from a woman in her 30s with COVID-19, enrolled during active disease.

This clone is a singleton in its sample. V gene TRBV11-2 combines with J gene TRBJ1-2; tentative D call: TRBD1 (6 bases). The CDR3 is 14 amino acids. The V gene's germline CDR1 is SGHAT and CDR2 FQNNGV. V lost 5 bases to trimming and J lost 4 bases, with 14 bases between them. The CDR3 loop reads CASSQRAGVYGYTF. The CDR3 DNA is TGTGCCAGCAGCCAACGTGCAGGGGTCTATGGCTACACCTTC.

The chain carries TRBV18 and TRBJ1-1; unclear D gene. Per the germline V gene, CDR1 is KGHSH and CDR2 is LQKENI. The length of the CDR3 is 15 residues. V lost 3 bases to trimming and J lost 0 bases, with 11 bases between them. The CDR3 region has the DNA TGTGCCAGCTCACCCCTCCAGGTTCTGAACACTGAAGCTTTCTTT. It codes for CASSPLQVLNTEAFF.

The CDR3 sequence: CASSPGLSNQPQHF. CDR3 coding DNA: TGTGCCAGCAGCCCTGGGCTTAGCAATCAGCCCCAGCATTTT. The J gene is TRBJ1-5, the V gene TRBV7-2; D gene unclear. V was clipped by 5 bases and J by 0 bases, with 8 bases between them. The CDR3 is made up of 14 amino acids. Germline V gives CDR1 SGHTA, CDR2 FQGNSA.

The J gene is TRBJ1-5, the V gene TRBV10-3, with 7 bases aligning to TRBD1. The germline CDR1 and CDR2 sequences are ENHRY and SYGVKD. V was clipped by 0 bases and J by 7 bases; unmatched bases: 6. The CDR3 loop spans 15 amino acids. The CDR3 reads CAISESIGGGQPQHF. In DNA, the CDR3 is TGTGCCATCAGTGAGTCTATAGGGGGCGGACAGCCCCAGCATTTT.

The chain carries TRBV6-6 and TRBJ1-2; 8 bases match TRBD1. Germline CDR1 MNHNY, CDR2 SVGAGI (reference sequence). This CDR3 spans 13 amino acids. Trimming cost V 2 bases and J 8 bases; bases outside gene matches: 4. The DNA for the CDR3 is TGTGCCAGCAGTTACGACAGGGGTGAAGGCTACACCTTC. Translation: CASSYDRGEGYTF.

The rearrangement uses TRBV15 and TRBJ1-6; 7 nucleotides agree with TRBD1. The CDR3 is 19 amino acids. Germline CDR1 reads LNHNV; CDR2 reads YYDKDF (reference sequence). After removal of 0 bases from V and 5 bases from J, the junction contained 13 bases not matched to a gene. The CDR3 loop reads CATSRDLLKGQSDNSPLHF. The CDR3 DNA is TGTGCCACCAGCAGAGATTTGCTAAAGGGACAGTCGGATAATTCACCCCTCCACTTT.

The chain combines TRBV7-9 with TRBJ1-1; D is undetermined. The CDR3 runs to 14 residues. In germline, CDR1 is SEHNR, CDR2 FQNEAQ (reference sequence). Trimming shortened V by 1 base and J by 6 bases, and 12 bases separated the two germline ends. CDR3 loop: CASSLGRAGAEAFF. The CDR3 nucleotides read TGTGCCAGCAGCTTAGGTCGAGCGGGAGCTGAAGCTTTCTTT.